This T cell receptor (beta chain) was found in a study of blood T cell repertoires in COVID-19. Study information: Acute-phase and convalescent COVID-19 samples originated in the United States, Italy and Spain. In each case, the material was cDNA or gDNA derived from T cells, B-cell-depleted T cells, or PBMCs.

Libraries were prepared by immunoSEQ multiplex PCR; TCRdb keeps only in-frame clonotypes and omits some of them. The table lists approximately 260,000 clones, about 86% of them singletons. This study enrolled people aged about 18 to 100 from roughly 22 US geographic areas. The receptor was derived from a middle-aged woman with acute COVID-19. The sequenced material came from PBMCs or T cells enriched from blood (not recorded which).

DNA of the CDR3: TGTGCCAGCAGTCCGGACACAGGAGTCGAGCAGTACTTC. Amino acid sequence: CASSPDTGVEQYF. The V call is TRBV5-4, the J call TRBJ2-7, with a tentative D call TRBD1 (5 bases). V was cut by 5 bases and J by 6 bases, with 15 bases left in between. The CDR3 extends over 13 amino acids. Germline V gene data show CDR1 as SGHNT and CDR2 as YYREEE (reference sequence). Supplemented by reference TRBV5-4 and TRBJ2-7, the full variable domain reads ETGVTQSPTHLIKTRGQQVTLRCSSQSGHNTVSWYQQALGQGPQFIFQYYREEENGRGNFPPRFSGLQFPNYSSELNVNALELDDSALYLCASSPDTGVEQYFGPGTRLTVT.